This T cell receptor beta chain was observed in a study of shared clonotypes between healthy human individuals. The method was immunoSEQ multiplex PCR; TCRdb's version includes in-frame clones alone and lacks a portion of them. In the table there are around 2,100,000 clones, roughly 95% of which are singletons. Positive CCR7 selection of CD45RO-negative cells yielded the naive CD8 cells, and terminally differentiated effector memory CD45RA+ cells were excluded. The V gene lost 0 bases and the J gene lost 6 bases, with 14 bases spanning the gap. From germline, CDR1 is MNHEY and CDR2 SVGAGI. The CDR3 sequence is 15 residues long.

The clonotype was recovered from a man younger than 35 in good health. This sequence joins TRBV6-5 and TRBJ1-2, with D uncertain. The material sequenced was naive CD8+ T cells sorted from blood. The CDR3 here is CASSYSKREADGYTF. The DNA of the CDR3 is TGTGCCAGCAGTTACTCGAAAAGAGAGGCCGATGGCTACACCTTC.